This entry features one TCR beta chain sequence. Its antigen is not identified. The repertoire was sequenced with immunoSEQ multiplex PCR; TCRdb's copy has only in-frame clones and lacks some. This sample has tens of thousands of clones, with 80% to 95% found just once. All patients experienced relapse after autologous stem cell transplantation, and brentuximab vedotin exposure was variable. Magnetic negative selection was used to purify CD4+ T cells from PBMCs that had been thawed. Best responses were complete response, partial response or progressive disease. These data originate in a study of PD-1 blockade in classical Hodgkin lymphoma. Study-level points and caveats: Complete responders possessed baseline diversity comparable to newly diagnosed patients.

V was pared by 3 bases and J by 4 bases, with 3 bases of the junction left unmatched. The CDR3 runs 14 residues. Germline V gives CDR1 GTSNPN, CDR2 SVGIG (reference sequence). The source of this sequence is a human donor with classical Hodgkin lymphoma. This chain links TRBV30 with TRBJ2-1; 10 nucleotides align to TRBD2. This material consisted of CD4+ T cells from blood, taken at baseline. CDR3 protein: CAWSPGLAYNEQFF. In DNA, the CDR3 is TGTGCCTGGAGCCCGGGACTAGCGTACAATGAGCAGTTCTTC. Combining the CDR3 with reference TRBV30 and TRBJ2-1 gives the whole variable domain SQTIHQWPATLVQPVGSPLSLECTVEGTSNPNLYWYRQAAGRGLQLLFYSVGIGQISSEVPQNLSASRPQDRQFILSSKKLLLSDSGFYLCAWSPGLAYNEQFFGPGTRLTVL.